Shown below are 30 T cell receptor beta chains from a single sample sequenced in a study of cytomegalovirus exposure and HLA in healthy donors. 13 Jbeta primers and 60 Vbeta primers were used for the PCR. Sequenced by immunoSEQ multiplex PCR; TCRdb stores in-frame clones only, minus some. The sample lists 150,000 to 200,000 clones; around 78% were seen once. What was sequenced was PBMCs. Receptors were obtained from a woman aged 40 to 50 in good health and CMV-seropositive.

The chain carries TRBV2 and TRBJ1-2; 8 bases are a match to TRBD1. The germline V gene has CDR1 SNHLY and CDR2 FYNNEI. Trimming took 5 bases from V and 4 from J; bases not matched to a gene: 15. The CDR3 has 17 amino acids. The CDR3 DNA sequence: TGTGCCAGCAGTAAGACGCATCGACAGGGGATGGGCTATGGCTACACCTTC. It specifies CASSKTHRQGMGYGYTF.

J is TRBJ1-1 and V is TRBV6-1; D is unresolved. This CDR3 contains 14 residues. Germline assignment: CDR1 MNHNS and CDR2 SASEGT. Trimming took 4 bases from V and 0 from J, leaving 9 bases between them. The CDR3 loop reads CASSATVMNTEAFF. The CDR3 DNA reads as TGTGCCAGCAGTGCTACAGTAATGAACACTGAAGCTTTCTTT.

The gene calls are TRBV5-4 and TRBJ2-5; 12 nucleotides match TRBD1. This CDR3 has 15 residues. Germline V CDR1 and CDR2: SGHNT, YYREEE (reference sequence). Germline trimming cut 7 bases from V and 2 bases from J; bases unmatched to any gene: 6. The CDR3 DNA is TGTGCCAGCTCCGGGACAGGGGGCTTGCAAGAGACCCAGTACTTC. This gives the protein CASSGTGGLQETQYF.

The J gene is TRBJ2-1, the V gene TRBV4-1; tentative D call: TRBD2 (6 bases). Trimming shortened V by 0 bases and J by 9 bases, and 12 bases separated the two germline ends. Germline V lookup: CDR1 MGHRA, CDR2 YSYEKL. This CDR3 is built from 14 residues. The CDR3 bases are TGCGCCAGCAGCCAAGATTGGATAGCGGCTGAGCAGTTCTTC. It codes for CASSQDWIAAEQFF.

This rearrangement joins TRBV28 to TRBJ2-7, with D uncertain. The CDR3 sequence is 13 residues long. The germline V and J ends were trimmed by 3 bases and 6 bases, with 12 bases remaining between them. CDR1 and CDR2 (germline): MDHEN, SYDVKM. The CDR3 nucleotides read TGTGCCAGCAGTTTTTCGAGTTACAGCGAGCAGTACTTC. Its protein is CASSFSSYSEQYF.

This chain joins TRBV5-4 and TRBJ2-1; 7 bases align to TRBD2. Germline V CDR1 and CDR2: SGHNT, YYREEE (reference sequence). The CDR3 has 16 amino acids. V lost 4 bases and J lost 0; bases outside the gene matches: 7. CDR3 nucleotide sequence: TGTGCCAGCAGCGGCGGGGGACCTAACTCCTACAATGAGCAGTTCTTC. This encodes CASSGGGPNSYNEQFF.

The table lists this clone with a count of one. The rearrangement links TRBV2 to TRBJ2-5, with 15 bases identical to TRBD2. CDR3 length equals 16 residues. Germline assignment: CDR1 SNHLY and CDR2 FYNNEI. J lost 2 bases, V lost 6 bases, and 4 bases had no gene match. CDR3 region: CASRGTSGGLQETQYF. The CDR3 DNA reads TGTGCCAGCAGGGGGACTAGCGGGGGGCTACAAGAGACCCAGTACTTC.

This clone has more than one count but fewer than ten. This rearrangement joins TRBV5-1 to TRBJ2-5; TRBD2 is a possible D gene (7 bases). Per germline, CDR1 SGHRS and CDR2 YFSETQ. V was shortened by 2 bases and J by 2 bases, with 16 bases between the two germline ends. This CDR3 is 16 amino acids long. CDR3 amino acids: CASSLRQGGVQETQYF. The CDR3 DNA follows: TGCGCCAGCAGCTTACGTCAAGGGGGGGTACAAGAGACCCAGTACTTC.

V and J are TRBV6-5 and TRBJ2-7; no definite D call. V was cut by 7 bases and J by 0 bases, with 10 bases left in between. Per germline, CDR1 MNHEY and CDR2 SVGAGI. This CDR3 is built from 13 residues. CDR3 amino acids: CASNSRSSYEQYF. The CDR3 DNA reads as TGTGCCAGCAACAGCCGAAGCTCCTACGAGCAGTACTTC.

This clone was seen a single time. The junction differs from germline at one of its ends, possibly a read error. The chain joins TRBV6-1 to TRBJ1-4, with D possibly being TRBD1 (6 bases). The CDR3 spans 14 residues. Germline assignment: CDR1 MNHNS and CDR2 SASEGT. Here the CDR3 DNA reads TGTGCCAGCAGTGAAGCGGGGGCGGCAGTACCAAACTCTTTT. Amino acids: CASSEAGAAVPNSF.

This chain links TRBV5-1 with TRBJ2-1; D is perhaps TRBD1 (5 bases). The CDR3 runs to 15 residues. Trimming stripped 1 base from V and 6 bases from J, with 14 bases between. Germline CDR1 and CDR2: SGHRS and YFSETQ. The CDR3 is CASSLQGPPLNEQFF. As DNA, the CDR3 is TGCGCCAGCAGCTTGCAGGGTCCCCCCCTCAATGAGCAGTTCTTC.

The chain recombines TRBV5-6 with TRBJ1-3, with D perhaps TRBD1 (5 bases). This CDR3 is 16 amino acids long. V was pared by 0 bases and J by 2 bases, with 12 bases between. Germline CDR1 and CDR2: SGHDT and YYEEEE. The CDR3 reads CASSLVSGSAGNTIYF. DNA for the CDR3: TGTGCCAGCAGCTTGGTATCAGGGTCAGCTGGAAACACCATATATTTT. Full variable domain (remainder filled in from reference TRBV5-6 and TRBJ1-3): DAGVTQSPTHLIKTRGQQVTLRCSPKSGHDTVSWYQQALGQGPQFIFQYYEEEERQRGNFPDRFSGHQFPNYSSELNVNALLLGDSALYLCASSLVSGSAGNTIYFGEGSWLTVV.

The V and J genes are TRBV19 and TRBJ2-3, with 9 bases aligning to TRBD2. The CDR3 has 15 amino acids. CDR1 is LNHDA and CDR2 is SQIVND in the germline V gene (reference sequence). The trim removed 6 bases at V and 7 bases at J, leaving 11 bases unmatched. CDR3 sequence reads: CASRTGGGADNTQYF. In nucleotides, the CDR3 is TGTGCCAGTAGAACTGGCGGGGGGGCCGACAATACGCAGTATTTT.

This chain uses TRBV5-1 with TRBJ1-1, with TRBD1 as a possible D gene (6 bases). V was clipped by 0 bases and J by 0 bases, with 9 bases between them. Germline V gene data show CDR1 as SGHRS and CDR2 as YFSETQ. The CDR3 consists of 15 residues. CDR3: CASSLGSGVNTEAFF. CDR3 in DNA: TGCGCCAGCAGCTTGGGGTCAGGGGTGAACACTGAAGCTTTCTTT. The full variable domain, in which reference TRBV5-1 and TRBJ1-1 provide the parts outside the CDR3, is KAGVTQTPRYLIKTRGQQVTLSCSPISGHRSVSWYQQTPGQGLQFLFEYFSETQRNKGNFPGRFSGRQFSNSRSEMNVSTLELGDSALYLCASSLGSGVNTEAFFGQGTRLTVV.

The chain employs TRBV5-1 and TRBJ2-1, with 13 bases lining up with TRBD2. The V gene end was trimmed by 0 bases and the J gene end by 7 bases; junction bases not matched to a gene: 10. This CDR3 region has 18 residues. The germline V gene has CDR1 SGHRS and CDR2 YFSETQ. The DNA of the CDR3 is TGCGCCAGCAGCTTGGGACTAGCGGGGGGATTAGGATGGAATGAGCAGTTCTTC. Translating gives CASSLGLAGGLGWNEQFF.

The chain combines TRBV27 with TRBJ1-2; TRBD1 aligns across 7 bases. CDR1 is MNHEY, CDR2 SMNVEV, per germline (reference sequence). The CDR3 sequence is 14 residues long. Unmatched junction bases numbered 2, after V lost 2 bases and J lost 2 bases. CDR3 amino acids: CASSLMGQNYGYTF. The CDR3 DNA reads TGTGCCAGCAGTTTAATGGGACAGAACTATGGCTACACCTTC.

This clone was picked up one time. The rearrangement joins TRBV28 to TRBJ2-4, with a possible D match to TRBD1 (5 bases). CDR1 MDHEN and CDR2 SYDVKM come from the germline V gene. V lost 6 bases and J 0 bases, leaving 12 bases between the germline ends. This CDR3 is 15 amino acids long. CDR3 in amino acids: CASRQVSLAKNIQYF. The CDR3 DNA reads TGTGCCAGCAGACAGGTGTCACTAGCCAAAAACATTCAGTACTTC.

This chain links TRBV7-2 with TRBJ2-5, with D possibly matching TRBD2 (5 bases). Trimming stripped 4 bases from V and 5 bases from J, with 14 bases between. Germline V lookup: CDR1 SGHTA, CDR2 FQGNSA. The CDR3 spans 14 residues. CDR3 sequence: CASSYRGGLETQYF. CDR3 nucleotide sequence: TGTGCCAGCAGCTACCGAGGAGGTTTGGAGACCCAGTACTTC.

This clone was detected only a few times. The V call is TRBV30, the J call TRBJ1-2; D possibly corresponds to TRBD1 (6 bases). Germline loops: CDR1 GTSNPN, CDR2 SVGIG (reference sequence). This CDR3 spans 13 amino acids. Trimming removed 3 bases from V and 2 bases from J, with 10 bases in between. DNA of the CDR3: TGTGCCTGGAGACAGGGAAGAAACTATGGCTACACCTTC. This codes for CAWRQGRNYGYTF.

V and J are TRBV6-5 and TRBJ2-1; 11 bases align to TRBD2. The CDR3 is 15 amino acids. CDR1 and CDR2 (germline): MNHEY, SVGAGI. The V gene end was trimmed by 2 bases and the J gene end by 10 bases; junction bases not matched to a gene: 7. CDR3 DNA sequence: TGTGCCAGCAGTTACCTAGCGGGGGGCCCTAGGGAGCAGTTCTTC. Translation: CASSYLAGGPREQFF.

The rearrangement links TRBV28 to TRBJ2-2; D not resolved. Trimming removed 7 bases from V and 7 bases from J, with 10 bases in between. Germline V CDR1 and CDR2: MDHEN, SYDVKM. The CDR3 has 12 residues. The CDR3 nucleotides read TGTGCCAGCACCGGTGGTGTCGGGGAGCTGTTTTTT. Amino acids: CASTGGVGELFF.

The V gene is TRBV2, the J gene TRBJ2-5, with 12 nucleotides matching TRBD2. V dropped 6 bases and J dropped 5; count of bases not matched to a gene: 19. Germline loops: CDR1 SNHLY, CDR2 FYNNEI. This CDR3 has 19 amino acids. CDR3 nucleotide sequence: TGTGCCAGCAGCTTCACCGGCTCTAGCGGGGGGGCATCAGGGGAGACCCAGTACTTC. As protein: CASSFTGSSGGASGETQYF.

This chain uses TRBV18 with TRBJ2-1; 9 nucleotides align to TRBD2. Trimming cost V 4 bases and J 9 bases; bases outside gene matches: 7. CDR1 and CDR2 (germline): KGHSH, LQKENI. There are 14 residues in the CDR3. CDR3 loop: CASSLSSGVSEQFF. In DNA, the CDR3 is TGTGCCAGCTCACTGTCTAGCGGGGTCTCTGAGCAGTTCTTC.

This chain joins TRBV19 and TRBJ1-1; the D gene is possibly TRBD1 (5 bases). The CDR3 has 13 residues. CDR1 and CDR2 (germline): LNHDA, SQIVND (reference sequence). Trimming cost V 10 bases and J 1 base, with 13 bases left between them. Here the CDR3 DNA reads TGTGCCACCAGGGTAGGGGCGAACACTGAAGCTTTCTTT. Protein: CATRVGANTEAFF.

The genes are TRBV27 and TRBJ2-2; TRBD1 might be the D (5 bases). V was pared by 6 bases and J by 8 bases, with 10 bases between. This CDR3 region has 12 residues. The germline V gene has CDR1 MNHEY and CDR2 SMNVEV (reference sequence). The CDR3 coding sequence is TGTGCCAGCAGCCTCGCAGGGGGGGAGCTGTTTTTT. Its protein is CASSLAGGELFF.

J is TRBJ2-4 and V is TRBV6-1, with D possibly TRBD1 on 6 matching bases. CDR3 size: 15 residues. Germline V gene data show CDR1 as MNHNS and CDR2 as SASEGT. Trimming removed 8 bases from V and 8 bases from J, with 22 bases in between. The CDR3 loop reads CASWAWGPGKDIQYF. In nucleotides, the CDR3 is TGTGCCAGCTGGGCATGGGGGCCGGGTAAGGACATTCAGTACTTC.

This clone was detected only a few times. This chain links TRBV5-1 with TRBJ1-2, with D possibly matching TRBD1 (6 bases). CDR1 and CDR2 from the germline V gene are SGHRS and YFSETQ. There are 15 residues in the CDR3. V was pared by 0 bases and J by 4 bases, with 13 bases between. The DNA of the CDR3 is TGCGCCAGCAGCTTGGGGGACAACGAAGCCTATGGCTACACCTTC. Protein: CASSLGDNEAYGYTF.

In its sample, this clone was seen a few times. The chain is built from TRBV11-2 and TRBJ1-1, with D unresolved. Germline CDR1 is SGHAT and CDR2 is FQNNGV. The CDR3 loop spans 13 amino acids. The V gene lost 1 base and the J gene lost 8 bases, with 11 bases spanning the gap. In nucleotides, the CDR3 is TGTGCCAGCAGCTTAGGGTTTATCGGGGAAGCTTTCTTT. It yields the protein CASSLGFIGEAFF. Looking up the rest from reference TRBV11-2 and TRBJ1-1 gives the full variable domain: EAGVAQSPRYKIIEKRQSVAFWCNPISGHATLYWYQQILGQGPKLLIQFQNNGVVDDSQLPKDRFSAERLKGVDSTLKIQPAKLEDSAVYLCASSLGFIGEAFFGQGTRLTVV.

The genes are TRBV7-9 and TRBJ1-1; no clear D gene. The germline CDR1 and CDR2 sequences are SEHNR and FQNEAQ (reference sequence). The CDR3 runs to 17 residues. Trimming stripped 1 base from V and 1 base from J, with 16 bases between. CDR3 in amino acids: CASSLGAGFRPNTEAFF. The CDR3 nucleotides are TGTGCCAGCAGCTTAGGGGCAGGATTTCGTCCGAACACTGAAGCTTTCTTT.

The rearrangement joins TRBV7-9 to TRBJ2-2, with D perhaps matching TRBD2 (6 bases). From germline, CDR1 is SEHNR and CDR2 FQNEAQ (reference sequence). V was shortened by 4 bases and J by 9 bases, with 18 bases between the two germline ends. The CDR3 covers 15 residues. This CDR3 reads CASSSRGYSNRELFF. The CDR3, as DNA: TGTGCCAGCAGCTCCCGGGGGTACTCTAACCGGGAGCTGTTTTTT.